Listed below are T cell receptor beta chains from one sample, sequenced in a study of blood T cell repertoires in COVID-19. Clones were read by immunoSEQ multiplex PCR, and TCRdb kept only the in-frame ones, dropping some. The table has 500,000 or so clones, about 90% seen once; the top ten hold about 0.75%. Sequencing used PBMCs or T cells enriched from blood (not recorded which). These receptors were taken from a woman aged 18 to 35 who had recovered from COVID-19. Both conserved end residues are part of each CDR3. Fields, in order: V gene, D gene, clone size, CDR3 length, CDR3 protein. A D gene is named only where the DNA matches it firmly. Not every row has a clone size; where given, it reads once, few, many or a size class.

V gene: TRBV4-1; D gene: .; clone size: once; CDR3 length: 12; CDR3 protein: CASSQDYTEAFF
V gene: TRBV6-1; D gene: TRBD1; clone size: .; CDR3 length: 15; CDR3 protein: CASSEVGQVFYGYTF
V gene: TRBV9; D gene: .; clone size: .; CDR3 length: 14; CDR3 protein: CASSAPQNTGELFF
V gene: TRBV14; D gene: TRBD1; clone size: .; CDR3 length: 15; CDR3 protein: CASSQKTGLTYEQYF
V gene: TRBV12-3/TRBV12-4; D gene: .; clone size: once; CDR3 length: 13; CDR3 protein: CASSLRQWTEAFF
V gene: TRBV3-1/TRBV3-2; D gene: TRBD2; clone size: .; CDR3 length: 17; CDR3 protein: CASSQDVQRGPGETQYF
V gene: TRBV30; D gene: TRBD2; clone size: .; CDR3 length: 13; CDR3 protein: CAGSTGGPGTQYF
V gene: TRBV6-5; D gene: .; clone size: .; CDR3 length: 13; CDR3 protein: CASTQGFGNEQYF
V gene: TRBV6-2/TRBV6-3; D gene: .; clone size: .; CDR3 length: 14; CDR3 protein: CASRPSGGDSPLHF
V gene: TRBV3-1/TRBV3-2; D gene: .; clone size: .; CDR3 length: 12; CDR3 protein: CASSDTAGDYTF
V gene: TRBV19; D gene: .; clone size: .; CDR3 length: 16; CDR3 protein: CASSITLQALTYEQYF
V gene: TRBV28; D gene: .; clone size: .; CDR3 length: 14; CDR3 protein: CATTESRGNTEAFF
V gene: TRBV5-8; D gene: TRBD1; clone size: .; CDR3 length: 13; CDR3 protein: CASSFDRANEQYF
V gene: TRBV5-6; D gene: .; clone size: .; CDR3 length: 13; CDR3 protein: CASSLMRYNEQFF
V gene: TRBV25-1; D gene: .; clone size: .; CDR3 length: 14; CDR3 protein: CASSEGGEGNEQYF
V gene: TRBV4-2; D gene: TRBD1; clone size: .; CDR3 length: 16; CDR3 protein: CASSPGTGGMNTEAFF
V gene: TRBV7-8; D gene: .; clone size: .; CDR3 length: 14; CDR3 protein: CASSLAGPVETQYF
V gene: TRBV19; D gene: TRBD2; clone size: .; CDR3 length: 16; CDR3 protein: CASSIGQRGGRNIQYF
V gene: TRBV28; D gene: TRBD1; clone size: once; CDR3 length: 17; CDR3 protein: CASSEGDRGIWNSPLHF
V gene: TRBV9; D gene: .; clone size: .; CDR3 length: 16; CDR3 protein: CASSVGASPTNEKLFF
V gene: TRBV10-1; D gene: TRBD1; clone size: .; CDR3 length: 13; CDR3 protein: CASSRRTGDEQYF
V gene: TRBV5-1; D gene: .; clone size: .; CDR3 length: 14; CDR3 protein: CASSLGGSDTEAFF
V gene: TRBV18; D gene: .; clone size: once; CDR3 length: 15; CDR3 protein: CASSPSGQGNYGYTF
V gene: TRBV12-3/TRBV12-4; D gene: .; clone size: .; CDR3 length: 12; CDR3 protein: CASSRDGEGYTF
V gene: TRBV5-4; D gene: TRBD1; clone size: .; CDR3 length: 17; CDR3 protein: CASSSPMQGAEGNTIYF
V gene: TRBV30; D gene: .; clone size: .; CDR3 length: 12; CDR3 protein: CAWSVGNEKLFF
V gene: TRBV4-1; D gene: .; clone size: .; CDR3 length: 17; CDR3 protein: CASSQEFRREDTGELFF
V gene: TRBV30; D gene: TRBD1; clone size: .; CDR3 length: 16; CDR3 protein: CAWSVGFKGGQEKLFF
V gene: TRBV28; D gene: .; clone size: .; CDR3 length: 17; CDR3 protein: CASSFFWQKSFRGEAFF
V gene: TRBV15; D gene: .; clone size: few; CDR3 length: 13; CDR3 protein: CATSRSEVPEAFF
V gene: TRBV5-1; D gene: .; clone size: .; CDR3 length: 14; CDR3 protein: CASSFRGENTEAFF
V gene: TRBV10-3; D gene: TRBD2; clone size: .; CDR3 length: 16; CDR3 protein: CAISERSGGAGDTQYF
V gene: TRBV9; D gene: TRBD1; clone size: .; CDR3 length: 15; CDR3 protein: CASSSTGDRGQGYTF
V gene: TRBV30; D gene: .; clone size: .; CDR3 length: 15; CDR3 protein: CAWSIAGWYNSPLHF
V gene: TRBV24-1; D gene: .; clone size: once; CDR3 length: 13; CDR3 protein: CATSEIDWYGYTF
V gene: TRBV11-2; D gene: .; clone size: .; CDR3 length: 16; CDR3 protein: CASSLGMGGSNEKLFF
V gene: TRBV7-2; D gene: TRBD1; clone size: .; CDR3 length: 15; CDR3 protein: CASSAQTGAGETQYF
V gene: TRBV5-1; D gene: .; clone size: .; CDR3 length: 18; CDR3 protein: CASSLVDSYSSYNSPLHF
V gene: TRBV30; D gene: .; clone size: .; CDR3 length: 14; CDR3 protein: CAWSVKSLRGGYTF
V gene: TRBV2; D gene: .; clone size: .; CDR3 length: 11; CDR3 protein: CASVSRTEAFF
V gene: TRBV6-1; D gene: .; clone size: .; CDR3 length: 14; CDR3 protein: CASSDEGVGTEAFF
V gene: TRBV4-1; D gene: TRBD1; clone size: once; CDR3 length: 15; CDR3 protein: CASSQEKYRGSGYTF
V gene: TRBV7-2; D gene: TRBD1; clone size: .; CDR3 length: 15; CDR3 protein: CASSDTGTEADTQYF
V gene: TRBV12-3/TRBV12-4; D gene: .; clone size: .; CDR3 length: 13; CDR3 protein: CASSWGQNTEAFF
V gene: TRBV20-1; D gene: .; clone size: few; CDR3 length: 10; CDR3 protein: CSAYYTEAFF
V gene: TRBV7-3; D gene: .; clone size: .; CDR3 length: 14; CDR3 protein: CASSQGPGTDTQYF
V gene: TRBV18; D gene: TRBD1; clone size: .; CDR3 length: 13; CDR3 protein: CASSPSDRGEQYF